The text below deals with one T cell receptor beta chain. No antigen is known for it. This entry is derived from a study of cytomegalovirus exposure and HLA in healthy donors. The table came from immunoSEQ multiplex PCR; TCRdb's copy has only in-frame clones and leaves some out. The sample includes approximately 270,000 clones, roughly 84% of them seen just once. Study conclusions and caveats: Cytomegalovirus association was assigned to 150 to 200 TCR beta chains. Some public TCRs appeared in many individuals, while most sequences were rare.

J gave up 7 bases and V 3 bases, and 6 bases lay outside the gene matches. This CDR3 region has 14 residues. CDR1 is SGDLS, CDR2 YYNGEE, per germline. Input material: PBMCs. The rearrangement links TRBV9 to TRBJ2-4, with 8 bases that match TRBD1. This sequence originates from a man aged 18-30 years in good health and CMV-seropositive. The CDR3 nucleotides read TGTGCCAGCAGCGCAACAGGGGGTAGGAACATTCAGTACTTC. Its protein product is CASSATGGRNIQYF.